This T cell receptor (beta chain) was recorded in a study of blood T cell repertoires in COVID-19. In the study overall: The United States, Italy and Spain supplied acute and convalescent COVID-19 samples.

Assay used: immunoSEQ multiplex PCR; TCRdb lists only in-frame clones, some missing. The sample comprises hundreds of thousands of clones, about 89% of which are singletons, and approximately 7.8% rests with the top ten. The CDR3 has 16 amino acids. From germline, CDR1 is SGHVS and CDR2 FNYEAQ. Losses at the gene ends were 5 bases for V and 2 bases for J; bases not matched to a gene: 6. Sequenced sample: peripheral blood. The TCR sequence derives from a woman between 50 and 59 years old who had recovered from COVID-19. This chain joins TRBV7-6 and TRBJ2-7; 13 bases are shared with TRBD2. The CDR3 DNA follows: TGTGCCAGCAGCGGCAGACTAGCGGGAGGACCCTACGAGCAGTACTTC. It translates to CASSGRLAGGPYEQYF.